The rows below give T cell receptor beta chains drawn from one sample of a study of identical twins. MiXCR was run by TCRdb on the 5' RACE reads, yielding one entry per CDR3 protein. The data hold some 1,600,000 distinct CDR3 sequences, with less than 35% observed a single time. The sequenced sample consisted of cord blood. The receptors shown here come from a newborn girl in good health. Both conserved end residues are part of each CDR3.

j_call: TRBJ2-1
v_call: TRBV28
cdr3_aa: CASSSPSGRSYNEQFF

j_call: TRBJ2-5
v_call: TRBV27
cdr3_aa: CASSLWAGGPSETQYF

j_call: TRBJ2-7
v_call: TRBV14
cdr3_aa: CASSQVRGVLYEQYF

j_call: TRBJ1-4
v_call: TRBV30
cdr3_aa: CAWSGQGKANEKLFF

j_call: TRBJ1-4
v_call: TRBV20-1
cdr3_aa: CSAGWTGGMGEKLFF

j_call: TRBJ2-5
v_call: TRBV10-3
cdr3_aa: CAISEQKETQYF

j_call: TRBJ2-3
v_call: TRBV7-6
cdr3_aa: CASRHSFQGRGTDTQYF

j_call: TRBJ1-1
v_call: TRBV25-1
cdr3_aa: CASSEWAGQANTEAFF

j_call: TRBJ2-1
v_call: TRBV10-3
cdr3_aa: CAISETSGRRSYNEQFF

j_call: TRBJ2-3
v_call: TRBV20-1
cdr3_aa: CSARDQTDTQYF

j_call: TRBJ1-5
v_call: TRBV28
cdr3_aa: CASRLPQSNQPQHF

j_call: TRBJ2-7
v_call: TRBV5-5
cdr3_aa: CASSPAAGWDYEQYF

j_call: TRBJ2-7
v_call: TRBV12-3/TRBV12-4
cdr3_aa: CASRPSGTINEQYF

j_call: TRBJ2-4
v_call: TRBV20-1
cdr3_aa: CSARFGTSGNEQYF

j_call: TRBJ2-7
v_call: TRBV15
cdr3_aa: CATSRDPQAYEQYF

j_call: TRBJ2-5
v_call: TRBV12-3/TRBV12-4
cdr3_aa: CASSPGLAGGNEQYF

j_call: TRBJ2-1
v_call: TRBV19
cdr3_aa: CASRIGGLFHNEQFF

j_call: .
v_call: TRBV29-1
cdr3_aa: CSVVGGGIQYF

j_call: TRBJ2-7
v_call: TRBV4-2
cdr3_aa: CASSQDGTGTIEQYF

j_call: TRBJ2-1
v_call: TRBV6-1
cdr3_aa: CASPPGLARAEQFF

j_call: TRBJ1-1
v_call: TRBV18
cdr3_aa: CASSPSTGPAFF

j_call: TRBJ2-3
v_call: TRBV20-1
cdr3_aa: CSAEGQSDTQYF

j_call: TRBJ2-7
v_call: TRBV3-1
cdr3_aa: CASSQVLAGVNEQYF

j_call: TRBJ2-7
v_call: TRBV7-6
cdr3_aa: CASSLGTADYEQYF

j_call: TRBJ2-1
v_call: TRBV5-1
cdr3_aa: CASSFLPGQQGGEQFF

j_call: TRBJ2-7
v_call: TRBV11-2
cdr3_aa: CASSLWTGVYEQYF

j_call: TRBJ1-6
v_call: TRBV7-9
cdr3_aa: CASSLAESYNSPLHF

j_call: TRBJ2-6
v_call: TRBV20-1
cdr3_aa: CSASRQGSSGANVLTF

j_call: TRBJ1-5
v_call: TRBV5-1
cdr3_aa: CASSLEGRDSNQPQHF

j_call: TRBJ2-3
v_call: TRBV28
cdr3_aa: CASRHSPRQGSYTQYF

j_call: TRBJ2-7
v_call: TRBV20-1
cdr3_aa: CSARGLVTYEQYF

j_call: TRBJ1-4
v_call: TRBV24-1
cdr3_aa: CATSDPRQNEKLFF

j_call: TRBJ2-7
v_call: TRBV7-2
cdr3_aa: CASSWDFYEQYF